This T cell receptor (beta chain) is drawn from a study of blood T cell repertoires in COVID-19. Study information: Researchers got acute and convalescent COVID-19 samples from the United States, Italy and Spain. Sample material is recorded as cDNA or gDNA derived from T cells, B-cell-depleted T cells, or PBMCs.

Source study methods: The authors estimated nucleated cell counts from reference gene primer amplification. Clones were sequenced by immunoSEQ multiplex PCR, and TCRdb holds only the in-frame ones, with some missing. V and J calls and clone size are given by that table; D and trimming were obtained from the DNA. The sample lists more than 200,000 clones, roughly 83% occurring once. Germline V gene data show CDR1 as SGDLS and CDR2 as YYNGEE. The CDR3 totals 15 residues. V shed 2 bases and J shed 0 bases, with 6 bases lying between them. This clone has a handful of counts. Sequenced material: peripheral blood. The chain links TRBV9 to TRBJ1-6; no clear D gene. This clonotype was obtained from a woman between 65 and 79 years old with active or convalescent COVID-19. The CDR3, as DNA: TGTGCCAGCAGCGTCGAACTCTCCTATAATTCACCCCTCCACTTT. Translating gives CASSVELSYNSPLHF.